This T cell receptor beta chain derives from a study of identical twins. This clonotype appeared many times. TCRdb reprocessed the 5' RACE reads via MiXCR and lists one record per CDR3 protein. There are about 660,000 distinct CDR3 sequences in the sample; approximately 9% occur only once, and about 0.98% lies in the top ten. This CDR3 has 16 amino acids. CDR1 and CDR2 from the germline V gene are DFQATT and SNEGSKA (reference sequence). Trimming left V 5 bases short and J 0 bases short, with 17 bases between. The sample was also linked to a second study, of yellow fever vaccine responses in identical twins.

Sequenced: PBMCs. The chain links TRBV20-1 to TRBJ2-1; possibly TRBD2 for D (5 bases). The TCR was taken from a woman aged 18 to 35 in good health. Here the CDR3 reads CSAGFVLGSSYNEQFF. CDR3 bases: TGCAGTGCTGGTTTCGTTTTGGGGAGCTCCTACAATGAGCAGTTCTTC.